Below are 3 T cell receptor beta chains sequenced from a single sample in a study of OX40 agonist ivuxolimab in advanced cancers. Only in-frame clones appear in the TCRdb table, and some are missing; sequencing was by immunoSEQ multiplex PCR. In the table there are 60,000 or so clones, more than 75% of which are singletons. Sample: CD4+ or CD8+ T cells sorted from blood, taken in a trial of the OX40 agonist ivuxolimab. These receptor sequences come from an adult with an advanced solid tumor such as melanoma, head and neck, liver or kidney cancer.

This chain connects TRBV30 to TRBJ1-5, with D perhaps matching TRBD1 (5 bases). V was pared by 4 bases and J by 0 bases, with 10 bases between. Per the germline V gene, CDR1 is GTSNPN and CDR2 is SVGIG (reference sequence). The CDR3 has 14 amino acids. Here the CDR3 reads CAWNYGHSNQPQHF. As DNA, the CDR3 is TGTGCCTGGAACTACGGACATAGCAATCAGCCCCAGCATTTT.

This rearrangement joins TRBV6-1 to TRBJ1-6, with no clear D. Germline V gives CDR1 MNHNS, CDR2 SASEGT. Deletions cut 2 bases from V and 5 bases from J, with 7 bases between. The CDR3 runs 14 residues. DNA of the CDR3: TGTGCCAGCAGTGAATATAGAAATAATTCACCCCTCCACTTT. Translated, it gives CASSEYRNNSPLHF.

The chain links TRBV7-2 to TRBJ1-3; TRBD1 agrees at 7 bases. In germline, CDR1 is SGHTA, CDR2 FQGNSA. V lost 5 bases to trimming and J lost 0 bases; unmatched junction nucleotides: 10. The CDR3 is 17 residues long. The CDR3 reads CASSVLLTGNSGNTIYF. For the CDR3, the DNA is TGTGCCAGCAGCGTTTTATTGACAGGGAACTCTGGAAACACCATATATTTT.